The 8 T cell receptor beta chains in this list originate from one sample, sequenced in a study of human T cells and chemical hapten exposure. Using its own MiXCR run on the RACE reads, TCRdb lists one record per CDR3 protein. The top ten hold 7.5% to 8.5% of the sample, which has 300,000 to 350,000 distinct CDR3 sequences, 6% to 8.5% seen once. Specified time point: patch test 1, 2 weeks after DPC sensitization. Treatment noted: therapeutic diphenylcyclopropenone sensitization with weekly scalp DPC. The sequencing here drew on whole blood, taken in connection with sensitization to the hapten diphenylcyclopropenone (DPC). The origin of the receptors is a woman aged 18-29 years with alopecia areata. Some clones in this sample may be carry-over from other donors' samples.

There are a few counts of this clonotype. V usage is TRBV6-5 and J usage is TRBJ1-1, with a possible D match to TRBD1 (5 bases). The CDR3 has 13 amino acids. Trimming stripped 2 bases from V and 7 bases from J, with 11 bases between. Germline V gene lookup returns CDR1 MNHEY and CDR2 SVGAGI. CDR3 DNA: TGTGCCAGCAGTTACCACCGGGACGGTGAAGCTTTCTTT. Amino acids: CASSYHRDGEAFF.

V and J are TRBV20-1 and TRBJ1-1; D is unclear. Germline V lookup: CDR1 DFQATT, CDR2 SNEGSKA (reference sequence). The V end lost 6 bases, the J end lost 1 base, and 9 bases lay between the germline ends. This CDR3 is 12 amino acids long. The CDR3 protein is CSATAANTEAFF. The CDR3 region has the DNA TGCAGTGCCACCGCAGCGAACACTGAAGCTTTCTTT.

J is TRBJ1-1 and V is TRBV3-1, with unresolved D. With 0 bases removed from V and 6 bases from J, the gap between germline ends came to 8 bases. The CDR3 is 13 residues long. Germline V CDR1 and CDR2: LGHDT, YNNKEL (reference sequence). CDR3 sequence: CASSQDGGAEAFF. CDR3 in DNA: TGTGCCAGCAGCCAAGATGGCGGGGCTGAAGCTTTCTTT.

This clonotype was counted only a few times. V is TRBV12-5 and J is TRBJ1-1; tentatively, D is TRBD1 (5 bases). The CDR3 has 14 amino acids. Germline lookup yields CDR1 LGHNT and CDR2 FRNRAP. Trimming cost V 9 bases and J 5 bases, with 19 bases left between them. CDR3 nucleotide sequence: TGTGCTAGCAGACTGCAAGGGGACCGGACTGAAGCTTTCTTT. It codes for CASRLQGDRTEAFF.

This clonotype occurred a few times. The chain uses TRBV3-1 and TRBJ1-6, with TRBD1 matching over 8 bases. Germline V gives CDR1 LGHDT, CDR2 YNNKEL (reference sequence). After removal of 4 bases from V and 10 bases from J, the junction contained 12 bases not matched to a gene. The CDR3 extends over 16 amino acids. The CDR3 region is CASSLGLPGGRSPLHF. CDR3 in DNA: TGTGCCAGCAGCCTTGGATTGCCAGGGGGCCGGTCACCCCTCCACTTT.

This clonotype has only a few counts. V gene TRBV7-2 combines with J gene TRBJ1-2; 9 positions agree with TRBD1. Trimming took 3 bases from V and 8 from J; bases not matched to a gene: 10. The CDR3 consists of 15 residues. CDR1 SGHTA and CDR2 FQGNSA come from the germline V gene. The CDR3 nucleotides are TGTGCCAGCAGCTTCCACGGGACAGGGTTCAACGGCTACACCTTC. Translating it yields CASSFHGTGFNGYTF. The full variable domain, completed using reference TRBV7-2 and TRBJ1-2, is GAGVSQSPSNKVTEKGKDVELRCDPISGHTALYWYRQSLGQGLEFLIYFQGNSAPDKSGLPSDRFSAERTGGSVSTLTIQRTQQEDSAVYLCASSFHGTGFNGYTFGSGTRLTVV.

This clonotype appeared a few times. V usage is TRBV10-3 and J usage is TRBJ2-5, with a possible D match to TRBD1 (6 bases). The V gene lost 4 bases and the J gene lost 4 bases, with 10 bases spanning the gap. In germline, CDR1 is ENHRY, CDR2 SYGVKD. The CDR3 consists of 13 residues. The CDR3 DNA reads TGTGCCATCAGTGGACAGGTCGGAGAGACCCAGTACTTC. Amino acids: CAISGQVGETQYF.

The chain joins TRBV6-6 to TRBJ2-2, with D possibly being TRBD1 (6 bases). Germline CDR1 is MNHNY and CDR2 is SVGAGI (reference sequence). CDR3 length equals 15 residues. The germline V and J ends were trimmed by 5 bases and 5 bases, with 15 bases remaining between them. The chain's CDR3 is CASSPGQGITGELFF. CDR3 nucleotide sequence: TGTGCCAGCAGTCCGGGACAAGGAATTACCGGGGAGCTGTTTTTT.